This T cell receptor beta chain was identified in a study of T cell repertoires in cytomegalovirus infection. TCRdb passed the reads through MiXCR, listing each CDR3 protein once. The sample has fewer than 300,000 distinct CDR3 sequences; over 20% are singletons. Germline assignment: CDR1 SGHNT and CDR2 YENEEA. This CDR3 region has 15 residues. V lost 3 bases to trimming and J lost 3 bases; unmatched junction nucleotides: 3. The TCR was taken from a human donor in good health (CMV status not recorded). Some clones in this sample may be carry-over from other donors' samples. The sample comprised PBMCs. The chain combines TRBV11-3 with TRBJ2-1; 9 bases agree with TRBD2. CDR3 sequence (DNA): TGTGCCAGCAGCTTGACTAGCGGAATCTACAATGAGCAGTTCTTC. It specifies CASSLTSGIYNEQFF.